Listed here are 23 T cell receptor beta chains from one sample, sequenced in a study of cytomegalovirus exposure and HLA in healthy donors. Repertoires were generated with immunoSEQ multiplex PCR, while TCRdb's copy carries only in-frame clones and drops some. The sample shows more than 130,000 clones, about 86% of them seen only once. The material sequenced was PBMCs. Every receptor here comes from a woman aged 18-29 years in good health and CMV-seropositive.

This chain joins TRBV4-1 and TRBJ2-3; TRBD2 aligns across 13 bases. Germline V gene data show CDR1 as MGHRA and CDR2 as YSYEKL. The CDR3 extends over 15 amino acids. The trim removed 4 bases at V and 8 bases at J, leaving 6 bases unmatched. CDR3 DNA: TGCGCCAGCAGCCGAGGGACTAGCGGGGTGGGTACGCAGTATTTT. It encodes CASSRGTSGVGTQYF.

The chain recombines TRBV2 with TRBJ1-5; unclear D gene. Trimming shortened V by 4 bases and J by 5 bases, and 9 bases separated the two germline ends. This CDR3 has 13 amino acids. Per the germline V gene, CDR1 is SNHLY and CDR2 is FYNNEI. The CDR3: CASSGGNHQPQHF. The CDR3 nucleotides are TGTGCCAGCAGTGGAGGGAACCATCAGCCCCAGCATTTT.

The rearrangement links TRBV5-6 to TRBJ2-5; TRBD2 matches at 8 bases. V shed 6 bases and J 0 bases; nucleotides not matched to a gene: 1. The CDR3 is 13 amino acids. Germline values: CDR1 SGHDT, CDR2 YYEEEE. This CDR3 reads CASMGLDQETQYF. The CDR3 DNA reads TGTGCCAGCATGGGACTAGACCAAGAGACCCAGTACTTC.

This sequence joins TRBV5-1 and TRBJ1-6, with a possible D match to TRBD1 (6 bases). In germline, CDR1 is SGHRS, CDR2 YFSETQ. Trimming removed 8 bases from V and 0 bases from J, with 9 bases in between. This CDR3 spans 14 amino acids. The CDR3 region is CASEQGSYNSPLHF. CDR3 nucleotides: TGCGCCAGTGAACAGGGCTCCTATAATTCACCCCTCCACTTT.

The chain links TRBV5-4 to TRBJ2-5; D might be TRBD1 (5 bases). The germline CDR1 and CDR2 sequences are SGHNT and YYREEE (reference sequence). Trimming stripped 4 bases from V and 5 bases from J, with 15 bases between. CDR3 length equals 14 residues. CDR3 sequence: CASSLDNLLETQYF. CDR3 DNA: TGTGCCAGCAGCCTGGACAATCTCCTGGAGACCCAGTACTTC. Complete variable domain (other parts from reference TRBV5-4 and TRBJ2-5): ETGVTQSPTHLIKTRGQQVTLRCSSQSGHNTVSWYQQALGQGPQFIFQYYREEENGRGNFPPRFSGLQFPNYSSELNVNALELDDSALYLCASSLDNLLETQYFGPGTRLLVL.

V is TRBV28 and J is TRBJ2-7; D possibly corresponds to TRBD1 (6 bases). This CDR3 is 13 amino acids long. The germline CDR1 and CDR2 sequences are MDHEN and SYDVKM. Between the trimmed V and J ends, which lost 3 bases and 3 bases, there was a span of 9 bases. CDR3 DNA: TGTGCCAGCAGTTTTCCAGGGGACTACGAGCAGTACTTC. It yields the protein CASSFPGDYEQYF. Using reference TRBV28 and TRBJ2-7 for the parts outside the CDR3, the full variable domain is DVKVTQSSRYLVKRTGEKVFLECVQDMDHENMFWYRQDPGLGLRLIYFSYDVKMKEKGDIPEGYSVSREKKERFSLILESASTNQTSMYLCASSFPGDYEQYFGPGTRLTVT.

As concerns this clone: Germline and junction disagree at one end, which may indicate a read error. V is TRBV7-7 and J is TRBJ2-5; 7 bases map to TRBD2. This CDR3 is 13 amino acids long. Germline lookup yields CDR1 SSHAT and CDR2 FNYEAQ (reference sequence). Here the CDR3 DNA reads TGTGCTAGCAGCTTTGGGGAGGGAGAGACCCAGTACTTC. Translating gives CASSFGEGETQYF.

The V and J genes are TRBV28 and TRBJ1-2, with 7 bases that match TRBD1. Trimming took 6 bases from V and 2 from J; bases not matched to a gene: 12. There are 16 residues in the CDR3. Germline CDR1 MDHEN, CDR2 SYDVKM. CDR3 sequence: CASSTPGGTQNYGYTF. CDR3 coding DNA: TGTGCCAGCAGCACTCCAGGGGGAACCCAAAACTATGGCTACACCTTC.

The rearrangement joins TRBV28 to TRBJ2-7; unclear D gene. Looked up from germline, CDR1 is MDHEN and CDR2 is SYDVKM. The CDR3 contains 11 residues. Between the trimmed V and J ends, which lost 5 bases and 3 bases, there was a span of 5 bases. The CDR3 loop reads CASSVNYEQYF. The DNA for the CDR3 is TGTGCCAGCAGTGTAAACTACGAGCAGTACTTC.

The genes are TRBV5-5 and TRBJ1-1, with D possibly matching TRBD1 (6 bases). The V and J ends lost 3 bases and 2 bases respectively, with 20 bases between them. In germline, CDR1 is SGHKS, CDR2 YYEKEE (reference sequence). The CDR3 contains 17 residues. The CDR3 DNA reads TGTGCCAGCAGCTACTCAGGTGGGGGGGCCGTAAACACTGAAGCTTTCTTT. Amino acids: CASSYSGGGAVNTEAFF.

V gene TRBV2 combines with J gene TRBJ2-1, with D perhaps TRBD1 (5 bases). Germline V gene sequence: CDR1 SNHLY, CDR2 FYNNEI. V lost 4 bases, J lost 6 bases, and 7 bases lay in between. This CDR3 has 12 amino acids. The CDR3 protein is CASSGQGNEQFF. In nucleotides, the CDR3 is TGTGCCAGCAGTGGCCAGGGCAATGAGCAGTTCTTC.

This chain connects TRBV5-5 to TRBJ2-7; 12 bases match TRBD1. Per germline, CDR1 SGHKS and CDR2 YYEKEE (reference sequence). Trimming removed 5 bases from V and 8 bases from J; junction bases left unmatched: 8. The CDR3 spans 14 residues. CDR3 bases: TGTGCCAGCAGTGGGCCCGGGACAGGGGGCCAGCAGTACTTC. It translates to CASSGPGTGGQQYF.

This rearrangement joins TRBV5-8 to TRBJ2-1; 7 positions match TRBD2. The V segment lost 1 base and the J segment 0 bases; nucleotides outside the gene matches: 7. Per the germline V gene, CDR1 is SGHTS and CDR2 is YDEGEE. This CDR3 region has 17 residues. CDR3 region: CASSLRLAVDSYNEQFF. CDR3 DNA: TGTGCCAGCAGCTTGAGGCTAGCGGTCGACTCCTACAATGAGCAGTTCTTC.

This chain joins TRBV19 and TRBJ2-7; D possibly corresponds to TRBD2 (5 bases). V was clipped by 3 bases and J by 6 bases, with 18 bases between them. Germline V gives CDR1 LNHDA, CDR2 SQIVND (reference sequence). There are 15 residues in the CDR3. DNA for the CDR3: TGTGCCAGTAGTATTGGAGGACCCGGCCGTTCCGAGCAGTACTTC. Protein: CASSIGGPGRSEQYF.

The chain has TRBV7-6 and TRBJ1-1; D is unresolved. The CDR3 consists of 13 residues. V lost 1 base and J lost 4, with 7 bases in between. Germline assignment: CDR1 SGHVS and CDR2 FNYEAQ. CDR3 nucleotides: TGTGCCAGCAGCTTAGATTTCGGCACTGAAGCTTTCTTT. This translates into CASSLDFGTEAFF.

In this sample, this clone turned up once. This chain uses TRBV27 with TRBJ1-1; 7 bases agree with TRBD1. This CDR3 has 16 residues. Trimming removed 3 bases from V and 5 bases from J; junction bases left unmatched: 12. Germline V gives CDR1 MNHEY, CDR2 SMNVEV (reference sequence). The DNA of the CDR3 is TGTGCCAGCAGTTTCTACCCCCGGAACAGGGGAACTGAAGCTTTCTTT. Its protein product is CASSFYPRNRGTEAFF.

V gene TRBV19 combines with J gene TRBJ2-7, with D tentatively TRBD1 (6 bases). The ends were cut back, 5 bases at V and 7 bases at J, with 15 bases in the middle. The CDR3 loop spans 13 amino acids. Germline V gene sequence: CDR1 LNHDA, CDR2 SQIVND (reference sequence). In DNA, the CDR3 is TGTGCCAGTAGTCCTCGGGACATACGGGAGCAGTACTTC. It yields the protein CASSPRDIREQYF.

The rearrangement links TRBV5-1 to TRBJ2-7; D is possibly TRBD1 (6 bases). The CDR3 is made up of 13 amino acids. The V end was cut by 0 bases, the J end by 5 bases, with 9 bases between. Per germline, CDR1 SGHRS and CDR2 YFSETQ. The CDR3 bases are TGCGCCAGCAGCTTGGCAGGGGCCCACGAGCAGTACTTC. This codes for CASSLAGAHEQYF.

The genes are TRBV9 and TRBJ1-3; 7 nucleotides match TRBD1. Germline trimming cut 4 bases from V and 3 bases from J; bases unmatched to any gene: 16. This CDR3 spans 18 amino acids. Germline CDR1 reads SGDLS; CDR2 reads YYNGEE. CDR3 region: CASSIGQDRLGHGNTIYF. CDR3 DNA: TGTGCCAGCAGCATTGGACAGGATCGGCTCGGTCATGGAAACACCATATATTTT.

This chain uses TRBV5-4 with TRBJ2-5; tentatively, D is TRBD1 (5 bases). Germline assignment: CDR1 SGHNT and CDR2 YYREEE (reference sequence). The CDR3 extends over 14 amino acids. Trimming pared 6 bases from V and 3 bases from J, leaving 15 bases between. The chain's CDR3 is CASIHDRREETQYF. As DNA, the CDR3 is TGTGCCAGCATCCATGACAGAAGAGAAGAGACCCAGTACTTC.

A single count supports this clone. This chain joins TRBV7-9 and TRBJ2-5; a weak D match, TRBD1 (6 bases). From germline, CDR1 is SEHNR and CDR2 FQNEAQ (reference sequence). The CDR3 is 14 amino acids. V lost 4 bases to trimming and J lost 0 bases, with 9 bases between them. The CDR3 protein is CASSSDSYQETQYF. DNA for the CDR3: TGTGCCAGCAGCTCGGACAGTTACCAAGAGACCCAGTACTTC.

The sample holds a few counts of this clone. This chain uses TRBV20-1 with TRBJ1-1; no clear D gene. This CDR3 contains 11 residues. Trimming stripped 3 bases from V and 8 bases from J, with 10 bases between. The germline V gene has CDR1 DFQATT and CDR2 SNEGSKA (reference sequence). This CDR3 is CSASGGNEAFF. The DNA of the CDR3 is TGCAGTGCTAGTGGAGGAAACGAAGCTTTCTTT.

The rearrangement links TRBV27 to TRBJ2-7, with 8 bases aligning to TRBD2. J gave up 2 bases and V 1 base, and 4 bases lay outside the gene matches. This CDR3 comprises 15 residues. From germline, CDR1 is MNHEY and CDR2 SMNVEV (reference sequence). This CDR3 is CASSLYGTRTYEQYF. CDR3 nucleotide sequence: TGTGCCAGCAGTTTATATGGGACTAGAACCTACGAGCAGTACTTC.